One TCR beta chain is described in this entry. Its antigen is unknown. This record comes from a study of Ad26.COV2.S vaccination and SARS-CoV-2 variants. Study background: COV1001, an Ad26.COV2.S trial, supplied this vaccine-arm donor.

Repertoires were generated with immunoSEQ multiplex PCR, while TCRdb's copy carries only in-frame clones and drops some. The sample has 300,000 to 500,000 clones; approximately 86% are singletons. Findings of the study overall: The TCR breadth and depth analyses may have produced an underestimate of total T cell responses. Recipients given vaccine exceeded placebo recipients in spike-specific TCR breadth.

Germline CDR1 and CDR2: SGHAT and FQNNGV. The trim removed 2 bases at V and 3 bases at J, leaving 3 bases unmatched. The CDR3 loop spans 15 amino acids. Treatment here: about 20 received Ad26.COV2.S at low or high dose, single or two shots; 5 received placebo; per-sample allocation not given. It was on day 63 after the first vaccine or placebo injection that samples were taken. This sequence was found in a person aged 18-65 years who received the Ad26.COV2.S COVID-19 vaccine or a placebo. This chain links TRBV11-2 with TRBJ2-5; TRBD2 matches 10 bases. Source: peripheral blood, taken in a trial of Ad26.COV2.S vaccine versus placebo. DNA for the CDR3: TGTGCCAGCAGCTTAAATAGCGGGGGGAAAGAGACCCAGTACTTC. As protein: CASSLNSGGKETQYF.